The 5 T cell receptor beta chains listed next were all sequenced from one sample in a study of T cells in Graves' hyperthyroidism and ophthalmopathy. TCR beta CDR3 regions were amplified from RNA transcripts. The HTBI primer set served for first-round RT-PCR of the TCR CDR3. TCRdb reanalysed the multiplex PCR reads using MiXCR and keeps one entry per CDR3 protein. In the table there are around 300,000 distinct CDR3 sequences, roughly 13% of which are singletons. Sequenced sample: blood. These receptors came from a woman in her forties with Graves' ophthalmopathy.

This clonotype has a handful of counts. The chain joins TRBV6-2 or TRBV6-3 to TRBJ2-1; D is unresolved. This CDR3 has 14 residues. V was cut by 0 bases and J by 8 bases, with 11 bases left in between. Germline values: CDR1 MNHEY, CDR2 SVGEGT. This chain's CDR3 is CASSYSSADHEQFF. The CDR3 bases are TGTGCCAGCAGTTACTCTTCAGCCGACCATGAGCAGTTCTTC.

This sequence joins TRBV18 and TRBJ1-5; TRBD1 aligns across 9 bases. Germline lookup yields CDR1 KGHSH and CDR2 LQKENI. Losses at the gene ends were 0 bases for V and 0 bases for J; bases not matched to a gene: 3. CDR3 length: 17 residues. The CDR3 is CASSPPGQGNSNQPQHF. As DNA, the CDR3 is TGTGCCAGCTCACCACCGGGACAGGGTAATAGCAATCAGCCCCAGCATTTT.

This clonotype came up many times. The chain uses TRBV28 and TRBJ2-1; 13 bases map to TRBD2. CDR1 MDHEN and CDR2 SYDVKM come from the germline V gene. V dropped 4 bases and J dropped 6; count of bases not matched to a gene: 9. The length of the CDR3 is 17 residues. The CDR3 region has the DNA TGTGCCAGCAGTTCAAGGGGACTAGCGGGATCTCTCAATGAGCAGTTCTTC. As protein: CASSSRGLAGSLNEQFF.

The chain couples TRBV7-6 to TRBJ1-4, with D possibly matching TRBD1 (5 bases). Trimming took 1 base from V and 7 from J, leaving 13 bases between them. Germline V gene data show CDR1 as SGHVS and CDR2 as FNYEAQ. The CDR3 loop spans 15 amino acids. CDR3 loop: CASSLGFPGREKLFF. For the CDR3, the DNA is TGTGCCAGCAGCTTAGGATTTCCAGGGCGTGAAAAACTGTTTTTT.

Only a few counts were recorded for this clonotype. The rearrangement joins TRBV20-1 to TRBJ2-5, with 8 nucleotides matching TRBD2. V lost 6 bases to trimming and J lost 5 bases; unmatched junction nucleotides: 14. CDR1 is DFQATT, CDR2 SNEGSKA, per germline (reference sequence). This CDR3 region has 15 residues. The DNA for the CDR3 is TGCAGTGCCCCTAGCGTTCCGAGCGGGAGCGAGACCCAGTACTTC. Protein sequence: CSAPSVPSGSETQYF.